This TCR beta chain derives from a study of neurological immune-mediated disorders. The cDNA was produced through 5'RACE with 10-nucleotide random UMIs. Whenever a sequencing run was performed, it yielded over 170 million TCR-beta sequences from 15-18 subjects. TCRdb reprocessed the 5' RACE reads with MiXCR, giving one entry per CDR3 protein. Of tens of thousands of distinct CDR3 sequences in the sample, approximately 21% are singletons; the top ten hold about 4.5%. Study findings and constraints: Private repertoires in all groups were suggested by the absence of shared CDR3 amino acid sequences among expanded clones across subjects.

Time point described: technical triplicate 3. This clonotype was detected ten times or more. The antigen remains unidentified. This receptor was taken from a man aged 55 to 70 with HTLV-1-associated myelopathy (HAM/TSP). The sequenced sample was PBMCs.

The DNA for the CDR3 is TGTGCCAGCAGCTTAGGGACAGCGGGAGGGCCGGGAGATACGCAGTATTTT. As protein: CASSLGTAGGPGDTQYF. The V call is TRBV7-6, the J call TRBJ2-3, with 10 bases aligning to TRBD2. CDR1 and CDR2 (germline): SGHVS, FNYEAQ. J lost 5 bases, V lost 1 base, and 9 bases had no gene match. The CDR3 loop spans 17 amino acids.